The 20 T cell receptor beta chains presented below share a single source sample, sequenced in a study of blood T cell repertoires in COVID-19. Clones were sequenced by immunoSEQ multiplex PCR, and TCRdb holds only the in-frame ones, with some missing. The sample has 200,000 to 250,000 clones; 84% are singletons. Source material: peripheral blood. These receptors originate from a woman in her fifties or sixties with active or convalescent COVID-19.

The chain uses TRBV30 and TRBJ1-1, with D unresolved. Trimming took off 0 bases at V and 5 bases at J, with 10 bases between the two ends. Per germline, CDR1 GTSNPN and CDR2 SVGIG (reference sequence). The CDR3 consists of 13 residues. The CDR3 DNA reads as TGTGCCTGGAGTGTACGGCGGGGAACTGAAGCTTTCTTT. Amino acids: CAWSVRRGTEAFF.

This rearrangement joins TRBV6-5 to TRBJ1-1; D is unclear. Per the germline V gene, CDR1 is MNHEY and CDR2 is SVGAGI. Trimming took 0 bases from V and 5 from J, leaving 7 bases between them. CDR3 length: 13 amino acids. The CDR3 sequence: CASSYSGWTEAFF. CDR3 sequence (DNA): TGTGCCAGCAGTTACTCGGGCTGGACTGAAGCTTTCTTT.

The chain couples TRBV29-1 to TRBJ1-5; 8 nucleotides line up with TRBD1. CDR1 SQVTM and CDR2 ANQGSEA come from the germline V gene. CDR3 length: 13 amino acids. Losses at the gene ends were 5 bases for V and 3 bases for J; bases not matched to a gene: 3. CDR3 coding DNA: TGCAGCGTTAGACAGGGGTCCAATCAGCCCCAGCATTTT. Encoded protein: CSVRQGSNQPQHF. The whole variable domain, remainder taken from reference TRBV29-1 and TRBJ1-5, is SAVISQKPSRDICQRGTSLTIQCQVDSQVTMMFWYRQQPGQSLTLIATANQGSEATYESGFVIDKFPISRPNLTFSTLTVSNMSPEDSSIYLCSVRQGSNQPQHFGDGTRLSIL.

The chain employs TRBV30 and TRBJ2-7; 8 nucleotides agree with TRBD2. The CDR3 is 14 amino acids. Germline V gives CDR1 GTSNPN, CDR2 SVGIG (reference sequence). J was trimmed by 2 bases and V by 3 bases; bases with no gene match: 6. The CDR3 loop reads CAWRGGTSAYEQYF. CDR3 coding DNA: TGTGCCTGGAGGGGAGGGACTAGTGCCTACGAGCAGTACTTC.

The rearrangement joins TRBV6-5 to TRBJ1-5, with TRBD1 matching over 7 bases. The J segment lost 6 bases and the V segment lost 11 bases, leaving 13 bases of the junction unmatched. The germline V gene has CDR1 MNHEY and CDR2 SVGAGI. This CDR3 region has 14 residues. DNA of the CDR3: TGTGCCTCTAGCGAAAGGGGGCCGGTTCAGCCCCAGCATTTT. Translated, it gives CASSERGPVQPQHF.

The chain combines TRBV28 with TRBJ2-2; TRBD1 might be the D (5 bases). Looked up from germline, CDR1 is MDHEN and CDR2 is SYDVKM. The CDR3 runs to 12 residues. The CDR3 coding sequence is TGTGTCGTGGGGCCGGGCACCGGGGAGCTGTTTTTT. Amino acids: CVVGPGTGELFF.

The V call is TRBV20-1, the J call TRBJ1-1; TRBD1 might be the D (6 bases). This CDR3 contains 11 residues. Germline V CDR1 and CDR2: DFQATT, SNEGSKA (reference sequence). CDR3 residues: CRVGGDTEAFF. CDR3 nucleotide sequence: TGCAGGGTAGGGGGGGACACTGAAGCTTTCTTT.

The chain employs TRBV5-1 and TRBJ2-7; D remains unclear. The germline V and J ends were trimmed by 4 bases and 1 base, with 15 bases remaining between them. In germline, CDR1 is SGHRS, CDR2 YFSETQ. This CDR3 is built from 15 residues. The CDR3 DNA is TGCGCCAGCAGCCGAGTCGCGGCCGCTTCCTACGAGCAGTACTTC. Encoded protein: CASSRVAAASYEQYF.

V usage is TRBV5-1 and J usage is TRBJ2-6, with 13 bases that match TRBD2. J was trimmed by 2 bases and V by 4 bases; bases with no gene match: 6. The CDR3 runs to 18 residues. Per germline, CDR1 SGHRS and CDR2 YFSETQ. CDR3 DNA sequence: TGCGCCAGCAGCCCATCCGGGACTAGCGGGACTGGGGCCAACGTCCTGACTTTC. This encodes CASSPSGTSGTGANVLTF.

This chain connects TRBV6-2 or TRBV6-3 to TRBJ1-1, with D uncertain. The CDR3 sequence is 14 residues long. CDR1 and CDR2 from the germline V gene are MNHEY and SVGEGT. V was pared by 2 bases and J by 4 bases, with 11 bases between. CDR3 sequence: CASSYEAGLTEAFF. Here the CDR3 DNA reads TGTGCCAGCAGTTACGAGGCCGGACTCACTGAAGCTTTCTTT.

The CDR3 DNA reads TGTGCCAGCAGCCGAACTGGGGACTGGATTAATGAGCAGTTCTTC. It is translated as CASSRTGDWINEQFF. This sequence joins TRBV4-2 and TRBJ2-1; D perhaps matches TRBD2 (6 bases). The CDR3 sequence is 15 residues long. Trimming removed 4 bases from V and 7 bases from J, with 17 bases in between. Germline V lookup: CDR1 LGHNA, CDR2 YNFKEQ.

V and J are TRBV7-6 and TRBJ2-1; 8 positions match TRBD1. The CDR3 contains 18 residues. V lost 1 base and J lost 8; bases outside the gene matches: 16. CDR1 and CDR2 (germline): SGHVS, FNYEAQ. The CDR3 nucleotides read TGTGCCAGCAGCTTAGGTTTTTTGCGACAGGGGAATAATTATGAGCAGTTCTTC. Its translation: CASSLGFLRQGNNYEQFF.

The rearrangement joins TRBV19 to TRBJ2-3; possible D gene TRBD2, 6 bases. With 5 bases removed from V and 2 bases from J, the gap between germline ends came to 11 bases. Germline loops: CDR1 LNHDA, CDR2 SQIVND (reference sequence). The CDR3 has 14 amino acids. CDR3 nucleotide sequence: TGTGCCAGTAGTCCTTGGCGGGACACAGATACGCAGTATTTT. Protein product: CASSPWRDTDTQYF.

The chain links TRBV6-5 to TRBJ1-4; tentative D call: TRBD1 (6 bases). The CDR3 runs to 14 residues. V lost 2 bases, J lost 6 bases, and 10 bases lay in between. Germline V gene sequence: CDR1 MNHEY, CDR2 SVGAGI. CDR3 sequence: CASSYRQVDEKLFF. The CDR3 DNA follows: TGTGCCAGCAGTTACAGACAGGTGGATGAAAAACTGTTTTTT.

This clone was seen only once. The chain couples TRBV11-2 to TRBJ2-3; possible D gene TRBD2, 5 bases. V lost 5 bases and J lost 6, with 15 bases in between. CDR1 and CDR2 from the germline V gene are SGHAT and FQNNGV. This CDR3 spans 14 amino acids. The CDR3 DNA is TGTGCCAGCAGCAAGAGGGCGACAAGGGATACGCAGTATTTT. Its protein product is CASSKRATRDTQYF.

This clone showed up just a few times. CDR3 in amino acids: CASTGTLNTGELFF. DNA for the CDR3: TGTGCCAGTACCGGGACACTGAACACCGGGGAGCTGTTTTTT. The chain recombines TRBV19 with TRBJ2-2; possible D gene TRBD1, 6 bases. This CDR3 region has 14 residues. V lost 7 bases and J 1 base, leaving 10 bases between the germline ends. Germline values: CDR1 LNHDA, CDR2 SQIVND (reference sequence).

The chain has TRBV7-3 and TRBJ2-1; D uncertain. From germline, CDR1 is SGHTA and CDR2 FQGTGA. The CDR3 extends over 13 amino acids. Trimming took off 0 bases at V and 5 bases at J, with 5 bases between the two ends. CDR3: CASSLTRDNEQFF. The CDR3 nucleotides read TGTGCCAGCAGCTTAACACGCGACAATGAGCAGTTCTTC.

The chain has TRBV20-1 and TRBJ1-2, with 8 bases fitting TRBD1. Germline assignment: CDR1 DFQATT and CDR2 SNEGSKA (reference sequence). V lost 5 bases, J lost 10 bases, and 3 bases stayed unmatched. This CDR3 comprises 10 residues. Here the CDR3 reads CSAPDRDYTF. The CDR3 DNA sequence: TGCAGTGCTCCGGACAGGGACTACACCTTC.

The V and J genes are TRBV7-9 and TRBJ1-5, with a weak D call TRBD1 (5 bases). Germline assignment: CDR1 SEHNR and CDR2 FQNEAQ (reference sequence). This CDR3 is built from 15 residues. Between the trimmed V and J ends, which lost 1 base and 3 bases, there was a span of 10 bases. The CDR3, as DNA: TGTGCCAGCAGCTTAGGGCAGGGTCCCAATCAGCCCCAGCATTTT. Amino acids: CASSLGQGPNQPQHF.

The rearrangement links TRBV28 to TRBJ1-5, with 7 nucleotides matching TRBD1. V lost 6 bases to trimming and J lost 3 bases; unmatched junction nucleotides: 5. The CDR3 has 14 amino acids. The germline V gene encodes CDR1 MDHEN and CDR2 SYDVKM. Written as DNA, the CDR3 is TGTGCCAGCAGCCCGGGGACAGTCAATCAGCCCCAGCATTTT. This translates into CASSPGTVNQPQHF.